This entry features one T cell receptor beta chain sequence. What it recognizes is unknown. Per germline, CDR1 GTSNPN and CDR2 SVGIG (reference sequence). The CDR3 extends over 13 amino acids. V lost 5 bases and J 3 bases, leaving 12 bases between the germline ends. These data come from a study of metastatic and nonmetastatic thyroid tumors. As for the study in general: The study looked at repertoires side by side in blood and in tumor or nodule tissue from malignant and benign thyroid patients. General study results and limits: TCR beta diversity was reportedly significantly higher in malignant thyroid tumors than benign nodules, in blood and tumor.

Original processing notes: The study's classifier, a distant-metastasis tool for papillary thyroid cancer, was built using CDR3 differences across clinicopathological groups. TCRdb reanalyzed the PCR reads via MiXCR. V and J calls and clone size were set by TCRdb, not the authors. The sample consists of approximately 23,000 clones, 35% to 45% of them appearing once. Ahead of thyroid surgery, no patient had received treatment of any kind. The rearrangement joins TRBV30 to TRBJ2-3; weak D call: TRBD2 (5 bases). The sequencing input was blood. This TCR was recovered from a male donor with papillary thyroid cancer or a benign thyroid nodule (not recorded which). Some clones in this sample may be carry-over from other donors' samples. CDR3 bases: TGTGCCTGGCGACGGGGTATTACAGATACGCAGTATTTT. Translated, it gives CAWRRGITDTQYF. Using reference TRBV30 and TRBJ2-3 for the parts outside the CDR3, the full variable domain is SQTIHQWPATLVQPVGSPLSLECTVEGTSNPNLYWYRQAAGRGLQLLFYSVGIGQISSEVPQNLSASRPQDRQFILSSKKLLLSDSGFYLCAWRRGITDTQYFGPGTRLTVL.